This T cell receptor beta chain was found in a study of radiation and T cells in renal cell carcinoma. Looking at the study overall: Nephrectomy followed 15 Gy stereotactic body radiation by 4 weeks. Study-wide points: Top tumor clonotypes rose in blood 2 weeks post-radiation, then contracted.

Time point given: baseline pretreatment blood. Specified treatment: 15 Gy SBRT to primary tumor, nephrectomy 4 weeks later. After SBRT, blood was collected at 2 and 4 weeks, plus baseline. This renal cell carcinoma was of the clear cell type. Generated by immunoSEQ multiplex PCR, the TCRdb table keeps only in-frame clones and is missing some. The sample includes approximately 90,000 clones, approximately 86% of them seen just once. For this clone: The antigen remains unidentified.

Germline V gives CDR1 SGHRS, CDR2 YFSETQ. V was shortened by 0 bases and J by 2 bases, with 6 bases between the two germline ends. The CDR3 length is 14 residues. The rearrangement uses TRBV5-1 and TRBJ1-5; weak D call: TRBD1 (5 bases). The sample was blood, taken from a patient whose treatment included radiotherapy and nephrectomy. The receptor was derived from a man aged 50 or older with renal cell carcinoma. CDR3 in DNA: TGCGCCAGCAGCTTGGTAGGGGGCAATCAGCCCCAGCATTTT. Its protein is CASSLVGGNQPQHF.